Following are 22 T cell receptor beta chains from one sample sequenced in a study of vaccination effects on CD4 cells after COVID-19. With the ViraFEST assay, the study expanded antigen-specific CD4+ T cells using viral peptide pools, then sequenced them. Investigators separated out CD4+ T cells once about 10 days of culture had passed. Vaccine recipients, nucleocapsid antibody negative, had no prior SARS-CoV-2 infection. Their cognate antigens are unknown. Assay: immunoSEQ multiplex PCR; the TCRdb copy retains only in-frame clones and omits some. The sample consists of 50,000 or so clones, 79% of them appearing once. The sample here was CD4+ T cells from PBMCs cultured with HCoV-OC43 spike peptides, taken before COVID-19 vaccination. Specified subset: HCoV-OC43 spike overlapping peptide pool stimulation. The receptors stem from a human donor who received a COVID-19 vaccine.

The chain couples TRBV9 to TRBJ2-5, with D perhaps matching TRBD2 (6 bases). The germline V and J ends were trimmed by 0 bases and 5 bases, with 17 bases remaining between them. CDR1 is SGDLS, CDR2 YYNGEE, per germline. The CDR3 is made up of 16 amino acids. The chain's CDR3 is CASSVGEGGAGETQYF. CDR3 in DNA: TGTGCCAGCAGCGTAGGTGAGGGCGGGGCAGGTGAGACCCAGTACTTC.

This clone was observed a few times. V and J are TRBV10-3 and TRBJ1-5; no firm D call. The CDR3 consists of 14 residues. Germline V gene lookup returns CDR1 ENHRY and CDR2 SYGVKD. V was trimmed by 3 bases and J by 0 bases, leaving 6 bases between them. The CDR3 loop is CAISEKISNQPQHF. The CDR3 coding sequence is TGTGCCATCAGTGAAAAGATTAGCAATCAGCCCCAGCATTTT.

The V gene is TRBV10-3, the J gene TRBJ2-3, with D possibly being TRBD1 (6 bases). Trimming shortened V by 8 bases and J by 6 bases, and 18 bases separated the two germline ends. The CDR3 loop spans 14 amino acids. CDR1 ENHRY and CDR2 SYGVKD come from the germline V gene. This CDR3 reads CAIEEGEGVDTQYF. Here the CDR3 DNA reads TGTGCCATCGAAGAAGGCGAGGGGGTGGATACGCAGTATTTT.

J is TRBJ2-3 and V is TRBV2; D uncertain. Germline loops: CDR1 SNHLY, CDR2 FYNNEI. V gave up 3 bases and J gave up 11 bases, with 18 bases separating them. The CDR3 is 14 residues long. This chain's CDR3 is CASSDVEVGYRQYF. The CDR3, as DNA: TGTGCCAGCAGTGATGTAGAGGTTGGGTATAGGCAGTATTTT.

V gene TRBV7-8 combines with J gene TRBJ2-7; tentatively, D is TRBD2 (6 bases). This CDR3 has 13 residues. The germline V gene has CDR1 SGHVS and CDR2 FQNEAQ. Trimming left V 2 bases short and J 3 bases short, with 8 bases between. In DNA, the CDR3 is TGTGCCAGCAGCTTAAGGGGAGGCTACGAGCAGTACGTC. It is translated as CASSLRGGYEQYV.

CDR3 loop: CASSLNGQGGQPQHF. Here the CDR3 DNA reads TGCGCCAGCAGCTTAAATGGACAGGGCGGCCAGCCCCAGCATTTT. The chain joins TRBV5-1 to TRBJ1-5; 8 bases are shared with TRBD1. V was pared by 2 bases and J by 7 bases, with 8 bases of the junction left unmatched. This CDR3 has 15 amino acids. The germline V gene has CDR1 SGHRS and CDR2 YFSETQ.

The J gene is TRBJ1-2, the V gene TRBV19; D is possibly TRBD1 (5 bases). Trimming took 2 bases from V and 8 from J, leaving 18 bases between them. The CDR3 loop spans 15 amino acids. CDR1 is LNHDA and CDR2 is SQIVND in the germline V gene (reference sequence). The CDR3 sequence: CASSIRGKERGGYTF. The CDR3 nucleotides are TGTGCCAGTAGTATAAGGGGAAAGGAGAGAGGAGGCTACACCTTC.

V gene TRBV19 combines with J gene TRBJ1-1; 9 bases line up with TRBD1. The V segment lost 6 bases and the J segment 0 bases; nucleotides outside the gene matches: 11. Germline values: CDR1 LNHDA, CDR2 SQIVND (reference sequence). The CDR3 length is 17 residues. The DNA of the CDR3 is TGTGCCAGTAGAACGGACAGGGGCCACACTTTGAACACTGAAGCTTTCTTT. It specifies CASRTDRGHTLNTEAFF.

The V call is TRBV3-1 (or the pseudogene TRBV3-2), the J call TRBJ2-2; no definite D call. Germline CDR1 LGHDT, CDR2 YNNKEL (reference sequence). The CDR3 has 13 amino acids. Trimming stripped 2 bases from V and 5 bases from J, with 6 bases between. The CDR3 here is CASSQLTTGELFF. The DNA for the CDR3 is TGTGCCAGCAGCCAACTCACTACCGGGGAGCTGTTTTTT.

The chain has TRBV27 and TRBJ2-1; 10 bases agree with TRBD1. CDR1 and CDR2 from the germline V gene are MNHEY and SMNVEV (reference sequence). The V segment lost 6 bases and the J segment 8 bases; nucleotides outside the gene matches: 13. CDR3 length: 16 residues. The CDR3 loop is CASRTLFRDRGYEQFF. The CDR3 DNA sequence: TGTGCCAGCAGAACCCTATTCCGGGACAGGGGCTATGAGCAGTTCTTC.

The V gene is TRBV4-1, the J gene TRBJ2-5, with D hard to call. The germline CDR1 and CDR2 sequences are MGHRA and YSYEKL. The V end lost 4 bases, the J end lost 4 bases, and 10 bases lay between the germline ends. The CDR3 is 13 residues long. CDR3 amino acids: CASSPGVPETQYF. Here the CDR3 DNA reads TGCGCCAGCAGCCCTGGGGTTCCAGAGACCCAGTACTTC.

The table lists this clone with a few counts. The chain combines TRBV6-5 with TRBJ1-2; 11 nucleotides match TRBD1. The J segment lost 4 bases and the V segment lost 0 bases, leaving 4 bases of the junction unmatched. Per germline, CDR1 MNHEY and CDR2 SVGAGI. This CDR3 has 16 residues. CDR3 residues: CASSYSWTGGVYGYTF. CDR3 in DNA: TGTGCCAGCAGTTACTCATGGACAGGGGGCGTCTATGGCTACACCTTC.

The chain joins TRBV14 to TRBJ2-1; TRBD2 aligns across 10 bases. The trim removed 4 bases at V and 2 bases at J, leaving 5 bases unmatched. This CDR3 contains 16 residues. CDR1 is SGHDN and CDR2 is FVKESK in the germline V gene. The CDR3 coding sequence is TGTGCCAGCAGCCGATCTAGCGGGGGTGCCTACAATGAGCAGTTCTTC. This encodes CASSRSSGGAYNEQFF.

The chain links TRBV5-4 to TRBJ2-7; D is unresolved. CDR3 length: 9 residues. Germline V gene data show CDR1 as SGHNT and CDR2 as YYREEE (reference sequence). V gave up 7 bases and J gave up 3 bases, with 2 bases separating them. Written as DNA, the CDR3 is TGTGCCAGCCTCTACGAGCAGTACGTC. Translation gives CASLYEQYV.

This chain uses TRBV28 with TRBJ2-2, with 11 bases lining up with TRBD1. There are 16 residues in the CDR3. V lost 3 bases to trimming and J lost 4 bases; unmatched junction nucleotides: 4. Per germline, CDR1 MDHEN and CDR2 SYDVKM. Here the CDR3 reads CASSFTGTGGTGELFF. The CDR3 DNA sequence: TGTGCCAGCAGTTTCACGGGGACAGGGGGCACCGGGGAGCTGTTTTTT.

The chain employs TRBV12-3 or TRBV12-4 and TRBJ2-3; D remains unclear. Trimming stripped 10 bases from V and 0 bases from J, with 11 bases between. This CDR3 comprises 13 residues. The CDR3 nucleotides are TGTGCCATAGGTAGATCAAGCACAGATACGCAGTATTTT. This encodes CAIGRSSTDTQYF.

This clone showed up just once. V gene TRBV5-1 combines with J gene TRBJ2-1; 8 nucleotides align to TRBD2. This CDR3 spans 17 amino acids. Trimming at V came to 4 bases and at J to 0 bases, leaving 9 bases not matched to a gene. CDR1 is SGHRS, CDR2 YFSETQ, per germline. The CDR3 DNA reads TGCGCCAGCAGCACTCCCTCGGGGGGGAGCTCCTACAATGAGCAGTTCTTC. This gives the protein CASSTPSGGSSYNEQFF.

V and J are TRBV30 and TRBJ2-5; 7 nucleotides align to TRBD2. CDR1 and CDR2 (germline): GTSNPN, SVGIG (reference sequence). Trimming removed 7 bases from V and 5 bases from J; junction bases left unmatched: 7. This CDR3 spans 12 amino acids. The CDR3 spells CASSGSAETQYF. Written as DNA, the CDR3 is TGTGCCTCTAGCGGTAGCGCCGAGACCCAGTACTTC.

This clone was counted once. The chain uses TRBV5-1 and TRBJ1-3; 7 bases map to TRBD1. The length of the CDR3 is 16 residues. V lost 0 bases, J lost 1 base, and 4 bases stayed unmatched. Germline CDR1 reads SGHRS; CDR2 reads YFSETQ. This chain's CDR3 is CASSLGGGASGNTIYF. In DNA, the CDR3 is TGCGCCAGCAGCTTGGGAGGGGGCGCATCTGGAAACACCATATATTTT.

This clone was counted a single time. This rearrangement joins TRBV5-5 to TRBJ2-3, with D tentatively TRBD1 (6 bases). The V gene lost 2 bases and the J gene lost 4 bases, with 8 bases spanning the gap. Germline V gene sequence: CDR1 SGHKS, CDR2 YYEKEE (reference sequence). This CDR3 contains 13 residues. CDR3 sequence reads: CASSFSGADTQYF. CDR3 coding DNA: TGTGCCAGCAGCTTTTCAGGGGCAGATACGCAGTATTTT.

This clone was picked up a small number of times. The chain recombines TRBV5-1 with TRBJ1-2; unclear D gene. V lost 6 bases and J lost 2, with 11 bases in between. The V gene's germline CDR1 is SGHRS and CDR2 YFSETQ. CDR3 length: 13 residues. The CDR3: CASTLDGNYGYTF. The DNA of the CDR3 is TGCGCCAGCACCCTGGACGGGAACTATGGCTACACCTTC.

J is TRBJ1-4 and V is TRBV27, with 9 bases fitting TRBD1. This CDR3 contains 15 residues. V lost 4 bases to trimming and J lost 10 bases; unmatched junction nucleotides: 10. Germline V gene data show CDR1 as MNHEY and CDR2 as SMNVEV (reference sequence). CDR3 bases: TGTGCCAGCAGTTCCCCCGGGACAGGGAACGGAAAACTGTTTTTT. This gives the protein CASSSPGTGNGKLFF.